A single T cell receptor (beta chain) is shown here with its context. The sample comes from a study of Ad26.COV2.S vaccination and SARS-CoV-2 variants. Study-level background: Donor participated within the Ad26.COV2.S arm of the COV1001 trial.

Treatment specified: roughly 18 received Ad26.COV2.S at low or high dose, single or two shots; 5 received placebo; per-sample allocation not given. It was on day 63 after the first vaccine or placebo injection that samples were taken. Produced via immunoSEQ multiplex PCR; TCRdb's table is partial and in-frame only. Of under 600,000 clones listed, 70% to 90% are singletons. The germline CDR1 and CDR2 sequences are SGDLS and YYNGEE. The CDR3 has 15 residues. The V end lost 3 bases, the J end lost 4 bases, and 14 bases lay between the germline ends. The clonotype originates from a person between 18 and 59 years old who received the Ad26.COV2.S COVID-19 vaccine or a placebo. The material sequenced was peripheral blood, taken in a trial of Ad26.COV2.S vaccine versus placebo. This chain joins TRBV9 and TRBJ1-3; D may be TRBD1 (5 bases). This chain's CDR3 is CASSAEGTRGNTIYF. For the CDR3, the DNA is TGTGCCAGCAGCGCCGAGGGGACGAGAGGAAACACCATATATTTT.